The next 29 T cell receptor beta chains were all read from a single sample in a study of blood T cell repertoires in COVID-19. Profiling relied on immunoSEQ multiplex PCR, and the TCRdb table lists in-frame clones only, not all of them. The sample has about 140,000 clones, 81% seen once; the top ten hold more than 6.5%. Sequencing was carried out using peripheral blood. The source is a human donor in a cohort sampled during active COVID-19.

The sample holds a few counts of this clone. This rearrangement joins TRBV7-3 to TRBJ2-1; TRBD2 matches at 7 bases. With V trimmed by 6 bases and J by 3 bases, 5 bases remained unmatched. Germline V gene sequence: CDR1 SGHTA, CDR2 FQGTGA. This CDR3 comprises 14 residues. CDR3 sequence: CASSRLAGYNEQFF. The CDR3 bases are TGTGCCAGCAGTCGACTAGCAGGCTACAATGAGCAGTTCTTC.

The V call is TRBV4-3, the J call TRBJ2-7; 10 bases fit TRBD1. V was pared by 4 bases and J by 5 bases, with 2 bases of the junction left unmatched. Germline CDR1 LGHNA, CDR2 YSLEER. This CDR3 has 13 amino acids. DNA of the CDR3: TGCGCCAGCAGCCCCGGGACAGGGGACGAGCAGTACTTC. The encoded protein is CASSPGTGDEQYF.

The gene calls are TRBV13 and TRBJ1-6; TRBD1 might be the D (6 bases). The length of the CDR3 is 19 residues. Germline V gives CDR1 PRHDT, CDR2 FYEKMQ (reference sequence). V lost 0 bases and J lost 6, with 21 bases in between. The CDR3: CASSLGGFQEARGNSPLHF. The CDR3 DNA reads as TGTGCCAGCAGCTTAGGCGGGTTTCAGGAGGCCAGGGGTAATTCACCCCTCCACTTT.

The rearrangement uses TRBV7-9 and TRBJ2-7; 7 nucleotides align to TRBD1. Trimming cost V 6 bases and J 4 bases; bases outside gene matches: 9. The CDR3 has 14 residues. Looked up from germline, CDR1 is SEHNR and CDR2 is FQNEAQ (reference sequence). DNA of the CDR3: TGTGCCAGCAGGCCGGTGACAGGGATTTACGAGCAGTACTTC. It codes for CASRPVTGIYEQYF. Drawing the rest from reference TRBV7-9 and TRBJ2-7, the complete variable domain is DTGVSQNPRHKITKRGQNVTFRCDPISEHNRLYWYRQTLGQGPEFLTYFQNEAQLEKSRLLSDRFSAERPKGSFSTLEIQRTEQGDSAMYLCASRPVTGIYEQYFGPGTRLTVT.

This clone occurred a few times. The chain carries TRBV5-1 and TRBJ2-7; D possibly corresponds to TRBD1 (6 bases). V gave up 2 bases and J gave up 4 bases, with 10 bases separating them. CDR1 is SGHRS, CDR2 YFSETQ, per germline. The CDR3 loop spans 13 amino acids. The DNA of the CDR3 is TGCGCCAGCAGCTTAAGGGGGAGTTACGAGCAGTACTTC. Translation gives CASSLRGSYEQYF.

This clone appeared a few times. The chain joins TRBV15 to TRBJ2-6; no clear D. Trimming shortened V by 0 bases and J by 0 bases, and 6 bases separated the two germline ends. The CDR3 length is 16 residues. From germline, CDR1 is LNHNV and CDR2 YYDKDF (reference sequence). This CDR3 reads CATSRDRSSGANVLTF. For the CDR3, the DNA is TGTGCCACCAGCAGAGATCGTAGCTCTGGGGCCAACGTCCTGACTTTC.

The chain's CDR3 is CASSHGQNEKLFF. The DNA of the CDR3 is TGTGCCAGCTCACACGGACAGAATGAAAAACTGTTTTTT. This chain uses TRBV18 with TRBJ1-4; D may be TRBD1 (6 bases). Germline assignment: CDR1 KGHSH and CDR2 LQKENI. Trimming left V 4 bases short and J 5 bases short, with 8 bases between. This CDR3 has 13 residues.

CDR3 sequence reads: CASSLSEAGELFF. The CDR3 region has the DNA TGTGCCAGCAGTTTGTCGGAGGCCGGGGAGCTGTTTTTT. The chain links TRBV12-3 or TRBV12-4 to TRBJ2-2; weak D call: TRBD2 (5 bases). The CDR3 consists of 13 residues. Trimming left V 3 bases short and J 6 bases short, with 8 bases between.

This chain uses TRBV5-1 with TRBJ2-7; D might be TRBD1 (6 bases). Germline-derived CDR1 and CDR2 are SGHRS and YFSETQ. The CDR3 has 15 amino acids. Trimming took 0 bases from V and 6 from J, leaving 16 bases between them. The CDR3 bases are TGCGCCAGCAGCTTGGGGCAGGGGTGGTCTATCGAGCAGTACTTC. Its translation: CASSLGQGWSIEQYF.

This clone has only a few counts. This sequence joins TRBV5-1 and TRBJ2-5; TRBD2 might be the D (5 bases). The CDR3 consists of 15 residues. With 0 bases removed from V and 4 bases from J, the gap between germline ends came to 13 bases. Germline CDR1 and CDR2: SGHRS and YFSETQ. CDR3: CASSLGGAFGETQYF. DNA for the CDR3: TGCGCCAGCAGCTTGGGGGGAGCTTTCGGAGAGACCCAGTACTTC. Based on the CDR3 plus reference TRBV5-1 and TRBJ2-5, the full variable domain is KAGVTQTPRYLIKTRGQQVTLSCSPISGHRSVSWYQQTPGQGLQFLFEYFSETQRNKGNFPGRFSGRQFSNSRSEMNVSTLELGDSALYLCASSLGGAFGETQYFGPGTRLLVL.

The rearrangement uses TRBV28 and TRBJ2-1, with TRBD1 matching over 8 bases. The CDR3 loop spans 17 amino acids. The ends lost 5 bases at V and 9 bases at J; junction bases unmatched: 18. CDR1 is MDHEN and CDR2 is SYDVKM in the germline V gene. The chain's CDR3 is CASSPRPGTGSAFEQFF. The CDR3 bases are TGTGCCAGCAGTCCCCGGCCCGGGACAGGATCCGCCTTTGAGCAGTTCTTC. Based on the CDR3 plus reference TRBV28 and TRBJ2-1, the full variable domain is DVKVTQSSRYLVKRTGEKVFLECVQDMDHENMFWYRQDPGLGLRLIYFSYDVKMKEKGDIPEGYSVSREKKERFSLILESASTNQTSMYLCASSPRPGTGSAFEQFFGPGTRLTVL.

This chain's CDR3 is CASSWLAGGYTGELFF. The CDR3 DNA sequence: TGTGCCAGCAGTTGGCTAGCGGGAGGATACACCGGGGAGCTGTTTTTT. This rearrangement joins TRBV27 to TRBJ2-2, with TRBD2 matching over 11 bases. The CDR3 is made up of 16 amino acids. After removal of 4 bases from V and 3 bases from J, the junction contained 4 bases not matched to a gene. Per germline, CDR1 MNHEY and CDR2 SMNVEV (reference sequence).

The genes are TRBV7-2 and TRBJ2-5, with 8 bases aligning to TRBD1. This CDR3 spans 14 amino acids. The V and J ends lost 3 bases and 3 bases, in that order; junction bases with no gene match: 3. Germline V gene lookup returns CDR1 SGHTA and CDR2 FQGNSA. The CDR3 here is CASSLGQVKETQYF. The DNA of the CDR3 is TGTGCCAGCAGCTTGGGACAGGTCAAAGAGACCCAGTACTTC. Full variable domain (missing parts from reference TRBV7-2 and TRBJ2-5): GAGVSQSPSNKVTEKGKDVELRCDPISGHTALYWYRQSLGQGLEFLIYFQGNSAPDKSGLPSDRFSAERTGGSVSTLTIQRTQQEDSAVYLCASSLGQVKETQYFGPGTRLLVL.

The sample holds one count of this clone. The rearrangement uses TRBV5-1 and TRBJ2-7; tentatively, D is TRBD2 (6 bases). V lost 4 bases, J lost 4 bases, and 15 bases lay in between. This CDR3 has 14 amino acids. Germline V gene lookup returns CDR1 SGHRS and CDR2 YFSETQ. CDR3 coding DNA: TGCGCCAGCAGCCCCGGGACTCTATCATACGAGCAGTACTTC. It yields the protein CASSPGTLSYEQYF.

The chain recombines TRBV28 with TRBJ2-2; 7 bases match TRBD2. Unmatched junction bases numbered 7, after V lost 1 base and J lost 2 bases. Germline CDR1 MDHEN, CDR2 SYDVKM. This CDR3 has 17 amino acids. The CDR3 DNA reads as TGTGCCAGCAGTTTATACGGGCGCGGGAGTAACACCGGGGAGCTGTTTTTT. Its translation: CASSLYGRGSNTGELFF.

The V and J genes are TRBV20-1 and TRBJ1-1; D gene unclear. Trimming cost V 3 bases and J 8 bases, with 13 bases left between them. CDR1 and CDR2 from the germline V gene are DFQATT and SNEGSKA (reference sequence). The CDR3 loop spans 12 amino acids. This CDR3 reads CSASGGHGEAFF. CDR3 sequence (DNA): TGCAGTGCTAGTGGCGGGCACGGGGAAGCTTTCTTT.

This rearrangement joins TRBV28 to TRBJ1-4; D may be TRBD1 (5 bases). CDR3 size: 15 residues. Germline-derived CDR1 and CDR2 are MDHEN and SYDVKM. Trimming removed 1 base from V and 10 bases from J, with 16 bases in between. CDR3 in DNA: TGTGCCAGCAGTTTATTAACCTCGGGGACTGTAAAACTGTTTTTT. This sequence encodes CASSLLTSGTVKLFF.

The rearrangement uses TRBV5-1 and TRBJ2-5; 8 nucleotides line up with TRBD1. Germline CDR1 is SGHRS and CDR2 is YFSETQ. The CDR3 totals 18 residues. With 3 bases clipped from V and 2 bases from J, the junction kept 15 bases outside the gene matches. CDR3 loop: CASSSTHPGQVFQETQYF. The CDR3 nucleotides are TGCGCCAGCAGCTCAACCCATCCGGGACAGGTTTTTCAAGAGACCCAGTACTTC. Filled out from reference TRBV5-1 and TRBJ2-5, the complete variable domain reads KAGVTQTPRYLIKTRGQQVTLSCSPISGHRSVSWYQQTPGQGLQFLFEYFSETQRNKGNFPGRFSGRQFSNSRSEMNVSTLELGDSALYLCASSSTHPGQVFQETQYFGPGTRLLVL.

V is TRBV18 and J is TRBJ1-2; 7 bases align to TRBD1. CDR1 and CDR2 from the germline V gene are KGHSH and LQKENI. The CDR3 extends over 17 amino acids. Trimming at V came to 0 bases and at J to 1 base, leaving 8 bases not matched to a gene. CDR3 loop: CASSPPQTGLGNYGYTF. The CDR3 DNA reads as TGTGCCAGCTCACCACCCCAGACAGGGCTGGGTAACTATGGCTACACCTTC.

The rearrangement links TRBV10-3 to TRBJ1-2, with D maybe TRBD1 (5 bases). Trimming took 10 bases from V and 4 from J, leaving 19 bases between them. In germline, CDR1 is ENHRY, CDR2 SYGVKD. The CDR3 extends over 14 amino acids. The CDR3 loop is CATGGAGTLYGYTF. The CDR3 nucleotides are TGTGCCACCGGGGGAGCAGGGACCCTCTATGGCTACACCTTC.

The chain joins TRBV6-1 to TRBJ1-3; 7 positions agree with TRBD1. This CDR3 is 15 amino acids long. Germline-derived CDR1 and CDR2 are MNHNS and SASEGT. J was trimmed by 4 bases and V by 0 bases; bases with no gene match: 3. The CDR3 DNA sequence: TGTGCCAGCAGTGAAGCAGGGGGCGACGGAAACACCATATATTTT. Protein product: CASSEAGGDGNTIYF.

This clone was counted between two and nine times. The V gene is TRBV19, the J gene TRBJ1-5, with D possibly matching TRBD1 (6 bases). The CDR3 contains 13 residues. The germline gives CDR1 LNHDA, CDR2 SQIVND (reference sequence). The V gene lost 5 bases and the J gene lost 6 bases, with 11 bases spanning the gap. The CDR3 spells CASSWQGFQPQHF. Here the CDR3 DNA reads TGTGCCAGTAGTTGGCAGGGGTTTCAGCCCCAGCATTTT.

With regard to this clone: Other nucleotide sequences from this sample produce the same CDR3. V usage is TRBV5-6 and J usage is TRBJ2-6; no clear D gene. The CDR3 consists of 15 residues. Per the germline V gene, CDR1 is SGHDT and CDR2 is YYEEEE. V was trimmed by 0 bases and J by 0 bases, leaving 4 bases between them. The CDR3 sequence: CASSLGVSGANVLTF. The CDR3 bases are TGTGCCAGCAGCTTGGGAGTCTCTGGGGCCAACGTCCTGACTTTC.

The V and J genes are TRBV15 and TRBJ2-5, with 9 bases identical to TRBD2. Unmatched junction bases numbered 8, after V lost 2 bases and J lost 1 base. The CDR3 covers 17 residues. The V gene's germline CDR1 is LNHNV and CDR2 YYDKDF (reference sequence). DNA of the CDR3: TGTGCCACCAGCAGACTAGGGACTAGCTATAGCCAAGAGACCCAGTACTTC. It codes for CATSRLGTSYSQETQYF.

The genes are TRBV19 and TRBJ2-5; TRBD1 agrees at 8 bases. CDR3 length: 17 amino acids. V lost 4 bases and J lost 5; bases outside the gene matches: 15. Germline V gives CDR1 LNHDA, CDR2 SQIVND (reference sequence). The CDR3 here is CASSTGRQGRIGETQYF. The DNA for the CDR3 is TGTGCCAGTAGTACCGGGCGACAGGGGAGGATCGGGGAGACCCAGTACTTC.

CDR3 sequence (DNA): TGTGCCAGCAGCTTCGGCGGGGGGCGGGAGAGAACCGGGGAGCTGTTTTTT. Encoded protein: CASSFGGGRERTGELFF. The chain has TRBV7-9 and TRBJ2-2; TRBD2 agrees at 8 bases. CDR3 length: 17 residues. CDR1 and CDR2 from the germline V gene are SEHNR and FQNEAQ (reference sequence). The V gene end was trimmed by 3 bases and the J gene end by 5 bases; junction bases not matched to a gene: 11.

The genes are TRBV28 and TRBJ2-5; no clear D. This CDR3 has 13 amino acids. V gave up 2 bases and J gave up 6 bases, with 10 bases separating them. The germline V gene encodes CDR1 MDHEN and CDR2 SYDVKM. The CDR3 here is CASSLKQLQTQYF. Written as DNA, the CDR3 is TGTGCCAGCAGTTTAAAACAGTTACAGACCCAGTACTTC.

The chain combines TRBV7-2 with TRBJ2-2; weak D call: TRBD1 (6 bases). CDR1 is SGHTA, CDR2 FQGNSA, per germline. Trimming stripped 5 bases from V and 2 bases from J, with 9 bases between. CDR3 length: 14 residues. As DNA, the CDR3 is TGTGCCAGCAGCCAACAGGGTAACACCGGGGAGCTGTTTTTT. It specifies CASSQQGNTGELFF.

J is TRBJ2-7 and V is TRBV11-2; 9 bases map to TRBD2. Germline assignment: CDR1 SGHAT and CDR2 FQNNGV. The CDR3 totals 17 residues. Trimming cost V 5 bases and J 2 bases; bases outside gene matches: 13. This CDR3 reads CASSPGWGSGGTYEQYF. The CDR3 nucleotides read TGTGCCAGCAGCCCCGGCTGGGGTAGCGGGGGTACCTACGAGCAGTACTTC.